This T cell receptor (beta chain) emerged from a study of shared clonotypes between healthy human individuals. Overall study context: Per donor, CD8 memory used one plate, CD8 naive used two, CD4 memory used three and CD4 naive used three. The study's findings and limits: Despite large depth, rarefaction showed incomplete sorted-subset sequencing.

A split of CD4+ cells into CD45RA+ naive and CD45RA-negative memory subsets was performed. With respect to this clone: The target antigen is unknown.

This was a deep-level run. Profiling relied on immunoSEQ multiplex PCR, and the TCRdb table lists in-frame clones only, not all of them. Among approximately 2.1 million clones listed, 80% to 95% were seen once. CDR1 is KGHSH, CDR2 LQKENI, per germline. CDR3 length equals 15 residues. The V and J ends lost 5 bases and 5 bases respectively, with 16 bases between them. The chain couples TRBV18 to TRBJ2-1; possibly TRBD2 for D (5 bases). The source material was naive CD4+ T cells from PBMCs. The subset here: CD45RA+ positively selected. This TCR derives from a man aged 18 to 35 in good health. Some clones in this sample may be carry-over from other donors' samples. CDR3: CASSSAVRGNNEQFF. CDR3 bases: TGTGCCAGCTCATCCGCCGTGAGAGGGAACAATGAGCAGTTCTTC.